The present entry profiles one T cell receptor (beta chain) with its context. The sample comes from a study of blood T cell repertoires in COVID-19. Study summary: From the United States, Italy and Spain came samples of acute and convalescent COVID-19.

Authors' methods: Amplifying reference gene primers gave estimates of nucleated cell counts. Method: immunoSEQ multiplex PCR; TCRdb's copy keeps in-frame clones and lacks some. D and trimming come from the DNA, and the V and J calls and clone size come from that table. This repertoire shows around 150,000 clones, around four fifths found once; its top ten account for 13%. Germline V lookup: CDR1 SGHTA, CDR2 FQGNSA. Deletions cut 3 bases from V and 5 bases from J, with 13 bases between. The CDR3 spans 14 residues. Enrollees, roughly 18 to 89 years old, lived in 24 US areas. Each participant's cohort was designated according to participant-reported clinical history.

The chain is built from TRBV7-2 and TRBJ2-5; D is perhaps TRBD2 (7 bases). Material for sequencing was PBMCs or T cells enriched from blood (not recorded which). The receptor was derived from a woman aged 55-70 years who had recovered from COVID-19. The CDR3 protein is CASSFIGGEETQYF. As DNA, the CDR3 is TGTGCCAGCAGCTTCATAGGGGGGGAGGAGACCCAGTACTTC.